These T cell receptor beta chains were read from a single sample in a study of shared clonotypes between healthy human individuals. The protocol was immunoSEQ multiplex PCR, while the TCRdb copy is restricted to in-frame clones and leaves out a portion. The profile shows approximately 2,000,000 clones, around 90% of them singletons. Sequencing was carried out using naive CD4+ T cells from PBMCs. The origin of the receptors is a man aged 18 to 30 in good health. Some clones in this sample may be carry-over from other donors' samples. Each CDR3 is given with its conserved first and last residue. D genes are given only for firm matches. Clone size is not always given. Where it is, it says once, few, many or a class for expanded clones.

j_gene,v_gene,abundance,d_gene,CDR3nt,CDR3aa
TRBJ1-5,TRBV27,-,TRBD1,TGTGCCAGCAGTCCCGGACAGGGGGATTATTATCAGCCCCAGCATTTT,CASSPGQGDYYQPQHF
TRBJ2-1,TRBV4-3,-,-,TGCGCCAGCAGCCAAGATGTTCTTATAGGACTACCGGCGAATGAGCAGTTCTTC,CASSQDVLIGLPANEQFF
TRBJ1-2,TRBV11-2,-,-,TGTGCCAGCAGCTTTAGGGGACCTACCGGCTACACCTTC,CASSFRGPTGYTF
TRBJ1-2,TRBV6-5,-,-,TGTGCCAGCAGTTACTCGGGGAATCGGCCCCCCACCTTC,CASSYSGNRPPTF
TRBJ2-7,TRBV5-1,-,-,TGCGCCAGCAGCCCCGAGGGGAGCCCGGGCTACGAGCAGTACTTC,CASSPEGSPGYEQYF
TRBJ1-5,TRBV28,-,TRBD1,TGTGCCAGCAGCCCGGGGACAGGGGAGGGTCAGCCCCAGCATTTT,CASSPGTGEGQPQHF
TRBJ2-3,TRBV12-5,-,TRBD2,TGTGCTAGTGGTTCCCAAGGGGCTAGCGGAAGCACAGATACGCAGTATTTT,CASGSQGASGSTDTQYF
TRBJ2-1,TRBV29-1,-,TRBD2,TGCAGCGCACGCGGGCTAGCGGGTAGCTCCTACAATGAGCAGTTCTTC,CSARGLAGSSYNEQFF
TRBJ2-2,TRBV18,-,-,TGTGCCAGCTCACCACCCATTCTAGCGAGCACCGGGGAGCTGTTTTTT,CASSPPILASTGELFF
TRBJ1-2,TRBV28,-,-,TGTGCCAGCAGCCCGCCGGATGGGCCCTACGGCTACACCTTC,CASSPPDGPYGYTF
TRBJ2-1,TRBV5-1,-,-,TGCGCCAGCAGCTTGGATGCTAGCGTTCGCGGAAATGAGCAGTTCTTC,CASSLDASVRGNEQFF
TRBJ2-1,TRBV7-8,once,-,TGTGCCAGCAGCTTATTAGGGGGGTCGGACAATGAGCAGTTCTTC,CASSLLGGSDNEQFF
TRBJ2-7,TRBV2,-,TRBD2,TGTGCCAGCAGTGAGAGCGGGAGGGTCCACGAGCAGTACTTC,CASSESGRVHEQYF
TRBJ2-3,TRBV4-1,-,-,TGCGCCAGCAGCCAAGATGACAGGATTGAAGATACGCAGTATTTT,CASSQDDRIEDTQYF
TRBJ2-5,TRBV13,-,-,TGTGCCAGCAGCTCCCCGGACGGTCCCGTAGAGACCCAGTACTTC,CASSSPDGPVETQYF
TRBJ2-3,TRBV6-1,-,-,TGTGCCAGCAGTGAAGCGCTGAGGGATACGCAGTATTTT,CASSEALRDTQYF
TRBJ2-7,TRBV29-1,-,-,TGCAGCGTAGCCCCCTGGGGGGACGAAGCAGACGAGCAGTACTTC,CSVAPWGDEADEQYF
TRBJ2-7,TRBV28,-,-,TGTGCCAGCAGGACCGGGCCTTCCTACGAGCAGTACTTC,CASRTGPSYEQYF
TRBJ1-3,TRBV30,-,-,TGTGCCTGGAGTGTTGGGGGCCCTGGAAACACCATATATTTT,CAWSVGGPGNTIYF
TRBJ2-6,TRBV27,-,-,TGTGCCAGCTGTCTATCTGGGGCCAACGTCCTGACTTTC,CASCLSGANVLTF
TRBJ1-2,TRBV9,once,-,TGTGCCAGCAGCGTATTCACAAACTATGGCTACACCTTC,CASSVFTNYGYTF
TRBJ2-3,TRBV2,-,-,TGTGCCAGCAGTCCCACAGGCCAGGATACGCAGTATTTT,CASSPTGQDTQYF
TRBJ2-7,TRBV5-4,-,-,TGTGCCAGCAGCTTGGGAGCGGCCAACTACGAGCAGTACTTC,CASSLGAANYEQYF
TRBJ1-5,TRBV28,-,-,TGTGCCAGCAGCCCATTCGGGAGGGACAATCAGCCCCAGCATTTT,CASSPFGRDNQPQHF
TRBJ2-3,TRBV5-1,-,TRBD2,TGCGCCAGCAGCTTCTTAGCGGGAACGACAGATACGCAGTATTTT,CASSFLAGTTDTQYF
TRBJ2-1,TRBV10-1,-,-,TGCGCCAGCAGTGTAGGGGGGCCGAGCTCCTACAATGAGCAGTTCTTC,CASSVGGPSSYNEQFF
TRBJ2-7,TRBV7-3,-,-,TGTGCCAGCAGCTCTGGACAAAACTACGAGCAGTACTTC,CASSSGQNYEQYF
TRBJ1-1,TRBV7-2,few,TRBD1,TGTGCCAGCAGCCCCCGGACAGGGGGGACTGAAGCTTTCTTT,CASSPRTGGTEAFF
TRBJ2-7,TRBV2,-,-,TGTGCCAGTGTGAGAGCCCCCGGGACACCAGGCTACGAGCAGTACTTC,CASVRAPGTPGYEQYF
TRBJ1-1,TRBV5-1,-,-,TGCGCCAGCAGCTTGGTTACCTCGAACACTGAAGCTTTCTTT,CASSLVTSNTEAFF
TRBJ1-2,TRBV9,-,-,TGTGCCAGCAGCGTAGGGACAAACTATGGCTACACCTTC,CASSVGTNYGYTF
TRBJ1-2,TRBV5-1,-,-,TGCGCCAGCAGCCCGGGGGGAGGGACTGGCTACACCTTC,CASSPGGGTGYTF
TRBJ2-7,TRBV18,-,-,TGTGCCAGCTCACCAAACACCTGGGGGGAGCAGTACTTC,CASSPNTWGEQYF
TRBJ2-1,TRBV29-1,-,TRBD2,TGCAGCGTGGCGGGACTAGCGGGAGGTTACAATGAGCAGTTCTTC,CSVAGLAGGYNEQFF
TRBJ1-2,TRBV19,-,-,TGTGCCAGTAGTATGACGGGGCTTAACTATGGCTACACCTTC,CASSMTGLNYGYTF
TRBJ1-6,TRBV18,-,-,TGTGCCAGCTCACCCCAGTGGGGGGTCGATTCACCCCTCCACTTT,CASSPQWGVDSPLHF
TRBJ1-2,TRBV30,-,TRBD1,TGTGCCTGGAATCAACAGGGGAGGGATGGCTACACCTTC,CAWNQQGRDGYTF
TRBJ2-5,TRBV6-5,-,-,TGTGCCAGCAGTTACGGTACAGGGATCCAGACCCAGTACTTC,CASSYGTGIQTQYF
TRBJ2-7,TRBV30,-,-,TGTGCCTGGAGTGTACCCCTCAGGGAGCAGTACTTC,CAWSVPLREQYF
TRBJ2-3,TRBV6-1,-,TRBD2,TGTGCCAGCACGGGACTAGCAGGGTCTGTGGGTACGCAGTATTTT,CASTGLAGSVGTQYF
TRBJ2-2,TRBV19,-,TRBD2,TGTGCCAGTAGAATAGCGGGAGGGTCGGGGGAGCTGTTTTTT,CASRIAGGSGELFF
TRBJ2-5,TRBV5-8,-,-,TGTGCCAGCAGCCTGAGGACACAAGAGACCCAGTACTTC,CASSLRTQETQYF